Presented here are 5 T cell receptor beta chains from one specimen sequenced in a study of OX40 agonist ivuxolimab in advanced cancers. The data were produced by immunoSEQ multiplex PCR, yet TCRdb's version contains in-frame clones alone and is incomplete. The repertoire has over 85,000 clones, roughly 88% of them found once; the top ten carry around 1.5%. This sample comprised CD4+ or CD8+ T cells sorted from blood, obtained in a trial of the OX40 agonist ivuxolimab. These receptors all stem from an adult with an advanced solid tumor such as melanoma, head and neck, liver or kidney cancer.

J is TRBJ2-3 and V is TRBV9; possible D gene TRBD2, 6 bases. This CDR3 spans 15 amino acids. From germline, CDR1 is SGDLS and CDR2 YYNGEE. The germline V and J ends were trimmed by 1 base and 0 bases, with 9 bases remaining between them. The CDR3 is CASSVSGTSTDTQYF. As DNA, the CDR3 is TGTGCCAGCAGCGTATCTGGGACTAGCACAGATACGCAGTATTTT.

This clone was observed once. The rearrangement links TRBV19 to TRBJ2-3; D unclear. The CDR3 sequence is 14 residues long. The ends were cut back, 9 bases at V and 0 bases at J, with 13 bases in the middle. Per germline, CDR1 LNHDA and CDR2 SQIVND (reference sequence). This CDR3 is CASRSSGSTDTQYF. The DNA for the CDR3 is TGTGCCAGCCGATCCTCGGGTAGCACAGATACGCAGTATTTT.

This sequence joins TRBV6-1 and TRBJ1-1; D gene ambiguous. The germline V gene encodes CDR1 MNHNS and CDR2 SASEGT. The CDR3 contains 13 residues. Trimming took 7 bases from V and 1 from J, leaving 10 bases between them. CDR3 sequence (DNA): TGTGCCAGCACCCGGATCGGGAACACTGAAGCTTTCTTT. This translates into CASTRIGNTEAFF.

The chain joins TRBV21-1 to TRBJ1-4; TRBD1 is the table's D call, not checked against the DNA. TRBV21-1 is given as a pseudogene. This CDR3 contains 16 residues. The CDR3 nucleotides are TGTGCCAGCAGCAAATCGGGACAGGCGGTTGCTGAAAAACTGTTTTTT. Its translation: CASSKSGQAVAEKLFF.

The chain joins TRBV12-5 to TRBJ2-7, with 9 bases identical to TRBD2. The CDR3 runs to 15 residues. The V gene's germline CDR1 is LGHNT and CDR2 FRNRAP. V shed 5 bases, J shed 5 bases, and the junction held 10 bases outside the gene matches. The CDR3 DNA reads as TGTGCTAGTGGTCCGCTGGCGGGAGGGCCAGACGAGCAGTACTTC. This gives the protein CASGPLAGGPDEQYF.